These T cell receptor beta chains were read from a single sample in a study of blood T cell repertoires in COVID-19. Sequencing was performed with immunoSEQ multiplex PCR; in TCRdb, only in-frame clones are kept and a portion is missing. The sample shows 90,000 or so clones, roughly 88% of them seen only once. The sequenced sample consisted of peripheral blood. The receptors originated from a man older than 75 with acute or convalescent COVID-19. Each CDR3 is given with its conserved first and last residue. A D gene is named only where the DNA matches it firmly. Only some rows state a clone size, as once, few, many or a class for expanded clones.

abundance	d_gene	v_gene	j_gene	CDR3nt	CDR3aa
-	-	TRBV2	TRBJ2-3	TGTGCCACCCAAATGGGGCAGGGGAGCACGCAGTATTTT	CATQMGQGSTQYF
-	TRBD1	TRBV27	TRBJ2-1	TGTGCCAGCAGTCGATTGGGTTACAGGGGGCACCACAATGAGCAGTTCTTC	CASSRLGYRGHHNEQFF
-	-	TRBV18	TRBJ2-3	TGTGCCAGCTCACCAGCGCGAGGTGGAGGGGACACAGATACGCAGTATTTT	CASSPARGGGDTDTQYF
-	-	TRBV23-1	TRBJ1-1	TGCGCCAGCTTTCAAAAGGCAGGGATGAACACTGAAGCTTTCTTT	CASFQKAGMNTEAFF
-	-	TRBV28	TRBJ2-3	TGTGCCAGCAGTTTAGTCTCGCAGTTCACAGATACGCAGTATTTT	CASSLVSQFTDTQYF
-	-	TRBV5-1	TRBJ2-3	TGCGCCAGCAGCCCGGAGGGACTCACAGATACGCAGTATTTT	CASSPEGLTDTQYF
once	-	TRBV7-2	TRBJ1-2	TGTGCCAGCAGCTTCGATAGGCAGGACTATGGCTACACCTTC	CASSFDRQDYGYTF
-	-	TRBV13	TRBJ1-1	TGTGCCAGCACGACAGGAGAGTACACTGAAGCTTTCTTT	CASTTGEYTEAFF
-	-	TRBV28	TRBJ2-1	TGTGCCAGCAGTTTATCAGGGGTGGTTGAGCAGTTCTTC	CASSLSGVVEQFF
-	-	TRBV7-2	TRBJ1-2	TGTGCCAGCAGCGTCAGGTCAGGGTATGGCTACACCTTC	CASSVRSGYGYTF
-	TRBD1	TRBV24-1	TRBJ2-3	TGTGCCACCAGTGATTCCGGGACAGCTACAGATACGCAGTATTTT	CATSDSGTATDTQYF
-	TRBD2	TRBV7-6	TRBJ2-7	TGTGCCAGCACCATAGCGGGGGCCACCGAGCAGTACTTC	CASTIAGATEQYF
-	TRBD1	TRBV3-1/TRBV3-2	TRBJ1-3	TGTGCCAGCAGCCCGGGGACAGGGGGCCATTCTGGAAACACCATATATTTT	CASSPGTGGHSGNTIYF
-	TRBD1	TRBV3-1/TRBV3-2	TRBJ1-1	TGTGCCAGCAGCCACAATGCCGGACAGGGGCGTGAAGCTTTCTTT	CASSHNAGQGREAFF
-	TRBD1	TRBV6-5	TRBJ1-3	TGTGCCAGCACCTACTCCGGGACAGCATCTGGAAACACCATATATTTT	CASTYSGTASGNTIYF
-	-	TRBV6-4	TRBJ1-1	TGTGCCAGCAGTCAACAGGGCTGGCTCACTGAAGCTTTCTTT	CASSQQGWLTEAFF
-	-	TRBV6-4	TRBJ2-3	TGTGCCAGCAGTGACTCGAGCCGGAGCGCGCAGTATTTT	CASSDSSRSAQYF
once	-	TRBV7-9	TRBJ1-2	TGTGCCAGCAGCCCCGGCCCGGAGGGGGGCTACACCTTC	CASSPGPEGGYTF
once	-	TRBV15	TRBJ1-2	TGTGCCACCAGCACGGGGGATACGACCAACTATGGCTACACCTTC	CATSTGDTTNYGYTF
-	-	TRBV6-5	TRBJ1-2	TGTGCCAGCAGGGAGACCGAACACTATGGCTACACCTTC	CASRETEHYGYTF
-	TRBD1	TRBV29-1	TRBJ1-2	TGCAGCGTGGGACAGGGGTTTGCTAACTATGGCTACACCTTC	CSVGQGFANYGYTF
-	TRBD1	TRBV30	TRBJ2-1	TGTGCCTGGGTAGGGGTGGGGACAGACAATGAGCAGTTCTTC	CAWVGVGTDNEQFF
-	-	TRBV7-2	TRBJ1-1	TGTGCCAGCAGCCCCCGCGCCGAGAACACTGAAGCTTTCTTT	CASSPRAENTEAFF
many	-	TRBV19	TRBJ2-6	TGTGCCAGTAGTATGCGGCAGGGGTCTGGGGCCAACGTCCTGACTTTC	CASSMRQGSGANVLTF
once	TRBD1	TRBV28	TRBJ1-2	TGTGCCAGCAGTCCCTGGGACAGGAACTATGGCTACACCTTC	CASSPWDRNYGYTF
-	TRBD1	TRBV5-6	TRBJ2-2	TGTGCCAGCAGCTCCCGGGTACGCAGGGGGAAGTACACCGGGGAGCTGTTTTTT	CASSSRVRRGKYTGELFF
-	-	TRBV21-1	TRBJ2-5	TGTGCCAGCAGCAAAGTGACAGGGGAAGAGACCCAGTACTTC	CASSKVTGEETQYF
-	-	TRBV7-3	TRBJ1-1	TGTGCCAGCAGCGTACAGGGATTTACTGAAGCTTTCTTT	CASSVQGFTEAFF
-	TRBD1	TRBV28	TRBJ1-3	TGTGCCAGCAGTTACAGGACAGGGACTGGAAACACCATATATTTT	CASSYRTGTGNTIYF
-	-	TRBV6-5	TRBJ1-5	TGTGCCATAGAAGGGGGATTGGGCAATCAGCCCCAGCATTTT	CAIEGGLGNQPQHF
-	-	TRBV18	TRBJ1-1	TGTGCCAGCTCATCTAACAGGGACACTGAAGCTTTCTTT	CASSSNRDTEAFF
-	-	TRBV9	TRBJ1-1	TGTGCCAGCAGCTCCCTAGACGTACTTGGGAACACTGAAGCTTTCTTT	CASSSLDVLGNTEAFF
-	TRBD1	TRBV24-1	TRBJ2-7	TGTGCCACCAGTGCTTCTGGGACAGGGGGCTACGAGCAGTACTTC	CATSASGTGGYEQYF
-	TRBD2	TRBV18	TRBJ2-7	TGTGCCAGCTCATTGAACACCGGGACTAGCGGGACCTACGAGCAGTACTTC	CASSLNTGTSGTYEQYF
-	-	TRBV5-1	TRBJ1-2	TGCGCCAGCAGCGGGGCCCACTATGGCTACACCTTC	CASSGAHYGYTF
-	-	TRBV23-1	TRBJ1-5	TGCGCCAGCAGTCAACGCCTCCCCGGGGGGCGTAGGGGGGGGCCCCAGCATTTT	CASSQRLPGGRRGGPQHF
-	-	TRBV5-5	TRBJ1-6	TGTGCCAGCAGTTCCGAGGCTCTCCGGGGAACCCTCCACTTT	CASSSEALRGTLHF
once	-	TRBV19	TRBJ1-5	TGTGCCAGTAGTATCCGCTCGGGTAATCAGCCCCAGCATTTT	CASSIRSGNQPQHF
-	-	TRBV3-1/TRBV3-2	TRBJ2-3	TGTGCCAGCAGCCAATCGGTCGGGAGTGGGGATACGCAGTATTTT	CASSQSVGSGDTQYF
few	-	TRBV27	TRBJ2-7	TGTGCCAGCAGTTCCTCGCGAGGGAGGCAGTACTTC	CASSSSRGRQYF
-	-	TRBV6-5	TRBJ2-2	TGTGCCAGCAGTTACCGCGCTTCGAACACCGGGGAGCTGTTTTTT	CASSYRASNTGELFF
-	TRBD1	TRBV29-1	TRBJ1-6	TGCAGCGTGGGGGACAGGGGGGATTCACCCCTCCACTTT	CSVGDRGDSPLHF
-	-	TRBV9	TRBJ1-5	TGTGCCAGCAATCCCGGGGGAGGGTCGTGGCGCAATCAGCCCCAGCATTTT	CASNPGGGSWRNQPQHF
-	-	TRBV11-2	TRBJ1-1	TGTGCCAGCAGTTCTCGCGGGACGGTGAACACTGAAGCTTTCTTT	CASSSRGTVNTEAFF
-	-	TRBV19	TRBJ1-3	TGTGCCAGTAGTACCCCGGGGACTTTTCTCTCTGGAAACACCATATATTTT	CASSTPGTFLSGNTIYF
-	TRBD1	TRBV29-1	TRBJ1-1	TGCAGCGTCCGATCCGGGACAGTGAACACTGAAGCTTTCTTT	CSVRSGTVNTEAFF
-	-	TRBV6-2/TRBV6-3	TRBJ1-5	TGTGCCAGCAGTTACTTTACAGGGTTGATGCAGCCCCAGCATTTT	CASSYFTGLMQPQHF
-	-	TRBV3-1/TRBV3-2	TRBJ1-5	TGTGCCAGCAGCCAAGATCTTGGGCAAAATCAGCCCCAGCATTTT	CASSQDLGQNQPQHF